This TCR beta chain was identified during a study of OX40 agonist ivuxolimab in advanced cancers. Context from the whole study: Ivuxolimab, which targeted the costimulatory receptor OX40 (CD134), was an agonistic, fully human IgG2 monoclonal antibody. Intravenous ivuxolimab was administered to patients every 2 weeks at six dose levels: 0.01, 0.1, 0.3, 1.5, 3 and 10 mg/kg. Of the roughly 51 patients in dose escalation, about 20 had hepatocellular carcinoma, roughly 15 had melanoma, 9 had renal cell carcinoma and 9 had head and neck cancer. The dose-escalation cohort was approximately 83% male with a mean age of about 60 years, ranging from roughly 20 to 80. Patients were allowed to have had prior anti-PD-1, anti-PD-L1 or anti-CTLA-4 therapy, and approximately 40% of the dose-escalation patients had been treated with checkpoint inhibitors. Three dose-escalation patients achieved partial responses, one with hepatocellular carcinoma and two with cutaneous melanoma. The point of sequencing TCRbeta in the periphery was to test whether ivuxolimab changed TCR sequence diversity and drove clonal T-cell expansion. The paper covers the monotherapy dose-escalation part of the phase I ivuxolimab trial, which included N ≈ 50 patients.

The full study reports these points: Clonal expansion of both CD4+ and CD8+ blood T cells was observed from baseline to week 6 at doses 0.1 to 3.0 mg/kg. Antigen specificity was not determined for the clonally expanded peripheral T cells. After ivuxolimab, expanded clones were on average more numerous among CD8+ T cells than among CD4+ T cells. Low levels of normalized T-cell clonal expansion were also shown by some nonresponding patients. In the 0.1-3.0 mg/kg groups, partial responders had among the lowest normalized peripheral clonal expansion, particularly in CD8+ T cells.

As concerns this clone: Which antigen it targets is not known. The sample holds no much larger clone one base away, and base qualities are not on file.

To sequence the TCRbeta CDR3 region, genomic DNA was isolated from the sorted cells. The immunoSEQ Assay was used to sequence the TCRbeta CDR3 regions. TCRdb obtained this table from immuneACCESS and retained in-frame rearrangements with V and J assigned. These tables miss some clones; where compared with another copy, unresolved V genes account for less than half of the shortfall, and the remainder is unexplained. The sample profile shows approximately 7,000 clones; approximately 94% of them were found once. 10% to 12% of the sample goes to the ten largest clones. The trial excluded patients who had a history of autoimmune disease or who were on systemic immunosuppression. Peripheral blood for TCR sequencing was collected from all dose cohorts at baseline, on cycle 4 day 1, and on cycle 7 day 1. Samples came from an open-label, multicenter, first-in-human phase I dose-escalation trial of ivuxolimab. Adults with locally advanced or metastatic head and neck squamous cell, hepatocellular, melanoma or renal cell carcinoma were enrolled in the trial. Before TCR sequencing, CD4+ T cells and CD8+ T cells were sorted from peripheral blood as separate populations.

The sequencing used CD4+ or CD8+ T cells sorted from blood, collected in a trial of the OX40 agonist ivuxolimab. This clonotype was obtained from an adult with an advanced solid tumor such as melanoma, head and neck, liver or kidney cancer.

The CDR3 sequence is CASSQVGGGPYNEQFF. At the DNA level, the sequence is TGTGCCAGCAGCCAAGTTGGGGGAGGGCCGTACAATGAGCAGTTCTTC. This sequence uses TRBV4-2 and TRBJ2-1, with TRBD2 identical over 7 junction bases. The CDR3 holds 16 amino acids from the cysteine to the phenylalanine. Only the CDR3 portion is preserved as DNA: 48 bases, with reading frame beginning at the first base. Ends trimmed: V by 1 base, J by 4 bases; bases unmatched to a gene: 7. Looking up the germline V gene yields CDR1 LGHNA and CDR2 YNFKEQ.